This T cell receptor beta chain stems from a study of shared clonotypes between healthy human individuals (dated by TCRdb to the early 2020s). Notes on the research overall: The cohort included three men and a couple of women between 18 and 49 years of age. Per donor, three plates each were used for CD4 naive and CD4 memory, two for CD8 naive, and one for CD8 memory. The study deeply sequenced blood TCR repertoires of about 5 healthy adults to estimate repertoire size and the extent of clonotype sharing between individuals. To increase sequencing depth and limit assay-specific biases, TCR repertoire library preparation and sequencing were carried out by different laboratories using diverse techniques. Leukapheresis yielded between about 0.9 and 8.9 billion PBMCs per donor. General study outcomes and caveats: Sampling was restricted to blood, and TCR repertoires in tissues likely differ from the TCR repertoires found in blood. Higher generation probabilities were observed for clonotypes shared by all four sorted-subset donors than for non-shared clonotypes. About 5% of naive CD4, around 3.6% of naive CD8, 2% to 2.5% of memory CD4, and about 0.4% of memory CD8 clonotypes were shared across several donors. Rarefaction of sorted-subset datasets indicated incomplete sequencing despite the large sequencing depth. The small number of donors limited the genetic and exposure-history diversity represented. Pairwise subsampling indicated that sequencing depth was expected to affect the degree of clonotype sharing among donors. Larger estimated clonotype richness was generally found for naive subsets than for memory subsets.

Using the deep immunoSEQ assay, multiplex PCR amplified TCR CDR3 regions from genomic DNA. Genomic DNA extracted from each cell subset was distributed evenly over all wells of several immunoSEQ 96-well plates, and each plate served as one replicate. For sorted subsets, approximately 210 ng genomic DNA, equal to approximately 30,000 T cell genomes, was loaded into each replicate PCR. The purified libraries were quantified using a Qubit 3.0 fluorometer, sized with a Bioanalyzer 2100, and then quantified again using the KAPA Library Quantification kit. Every immunoSEQ 96-well plate was sequenced on a dedicated single-read 150-cycle Illumina NextSeq 550 flow cell. The study's own analysis went as follows. The immunoSEQ output contained only junctional sequences without quality scores, so filtering could not match that applied to full-length reads. Sequences were annotated with PyIR, a Python wrapper for IgBLAST v1.9, using IMGT germline references to assign V/J genes and CDR3. Reads were filtered out if the reads had weak V/J assignments (E-value above 1e-6), no CDR3, stop codons, out-of-frame junctions, or ambiguous translated residues. V3J clonotypes were defined as sequences sharing an identical inferred V gene, J gene, and CDR3 amino acid sequence. Percentage overlap between repertoires was computed as shared unique clonotypes divided by the size of the smaller repertoire. Richness of each repertoire was evaluated using RTK rarefaction, the Chao1 estimator, and Recon v2.1 estimates of unobserved clonotypes. For all TCRbeta clonotypes obtained by the gDNA method from a handful of donors, generation probabilities were computed with OLGA. TCRdb stores this immuneACCESS table with in-frame sequences only. Part of the clones is absent; in the studies checked, under half of the shortfall reflects unresolved V genes, and no reason is known for the rest. That table gives V, J and clone size, and the DNA gave D and trimming. The sample records a few million clones, just under 95% of which are singletons. About 1.7% of the sample goes to the ten largest clones.

CD8 naive samples were obtained by positive selection for CCR7 among CD45RO-negative cells, yielding a CD45RA+CCR7+ population from which TemRA cells were excluded. Healthy HIV-negative adults with no recently reported acute infections or vaccinations were included as donors. Every donor was a Caucasian adult residing in Nashville, Tennessee, USA. Blood was collected by leukapheresis, and PBMCs were isolated by Ficoll-Histopaque density gradient centrifugation and then cryopreserved in liquid nitrogen vapor phase. Analytical flow cytometry was used to check the purity and quantity of each magnetically sorted T cell population. From each sorted fraction, genomic DNA was isolated and quantified by UV absorbance on a Nanodrop 2000c. As for this clone: This clone's antigen is unknown. No base qualities exist here, and no much larger clone lies one base off it.

Its CDR3 holds 13 amino acids, cysteine through phenylalanine. CDR3 DNA only is kept here, 39 bases in frame from base 1. Cut back by 7 bases and 1 base, the V and J ends lie 10 bases apart. The CDR1 and CDR2 encoded by the germline V gene (reference sequence) are LNHDA and SQIVND. What was sequenced was naive CD8+ T cells from PBMCs. This sample's cell subset or site label indicates: CD45RA+CCR7+. This chain joins TRBV19 to TRBJ1-1; the D segment cannot be called with confidence. This receptor was identified in a man aged 18 to 30 in good health. Some clones in this sample may be carry-over from other donors' samples. The DNA sequence reads TGTGCCAGTAACGAGAGAGGGAACACTGAAGCTTTCTTT. Its translation reads: CASNERGNTEAFF.